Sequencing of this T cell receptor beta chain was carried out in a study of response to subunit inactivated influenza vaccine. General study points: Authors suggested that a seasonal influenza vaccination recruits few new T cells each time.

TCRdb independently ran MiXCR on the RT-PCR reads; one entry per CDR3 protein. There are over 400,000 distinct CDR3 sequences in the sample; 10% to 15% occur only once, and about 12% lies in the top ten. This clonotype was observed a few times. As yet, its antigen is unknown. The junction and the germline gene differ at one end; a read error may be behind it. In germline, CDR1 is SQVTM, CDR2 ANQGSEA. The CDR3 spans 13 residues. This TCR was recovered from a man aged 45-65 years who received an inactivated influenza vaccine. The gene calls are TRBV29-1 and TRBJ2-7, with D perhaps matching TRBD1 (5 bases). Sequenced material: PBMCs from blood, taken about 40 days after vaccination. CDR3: CSVEEGAPHEQYF. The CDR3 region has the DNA TGCAGCGTCGAAGAAGGGGCGCCCCACGAGCAGTACTTC.